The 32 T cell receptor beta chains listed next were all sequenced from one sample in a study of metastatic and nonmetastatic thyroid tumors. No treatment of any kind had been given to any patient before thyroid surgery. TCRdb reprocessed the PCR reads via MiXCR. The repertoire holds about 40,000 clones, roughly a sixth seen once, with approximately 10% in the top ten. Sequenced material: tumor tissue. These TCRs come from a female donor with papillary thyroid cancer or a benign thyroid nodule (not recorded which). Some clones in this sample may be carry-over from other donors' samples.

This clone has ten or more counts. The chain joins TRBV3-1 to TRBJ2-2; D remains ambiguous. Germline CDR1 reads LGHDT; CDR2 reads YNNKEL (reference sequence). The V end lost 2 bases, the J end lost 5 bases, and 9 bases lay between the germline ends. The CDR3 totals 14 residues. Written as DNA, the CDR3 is TGTGCCAGCAGCCAAATGGTGCGAACCGGGGAGCTGTTTTTT. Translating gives CASSQMVRTGELFF.

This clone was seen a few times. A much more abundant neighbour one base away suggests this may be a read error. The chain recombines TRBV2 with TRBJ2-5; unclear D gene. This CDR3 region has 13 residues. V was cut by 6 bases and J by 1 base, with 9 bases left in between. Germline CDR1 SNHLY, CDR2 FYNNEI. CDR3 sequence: CASRSSRQETQYF. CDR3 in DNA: TGTGCCAGCAGGTCCAGCCGCCAAGAGACCCAGTACTTC.

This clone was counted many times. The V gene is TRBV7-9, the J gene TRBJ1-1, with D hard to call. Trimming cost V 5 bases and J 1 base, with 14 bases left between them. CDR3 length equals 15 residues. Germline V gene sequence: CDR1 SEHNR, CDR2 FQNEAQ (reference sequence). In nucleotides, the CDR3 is TGTGCCAGCAGCCGCCTTGGGGAAGGGAACACTGAAGCTTTCTTT. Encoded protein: CASSRLGEGNTEAFF.

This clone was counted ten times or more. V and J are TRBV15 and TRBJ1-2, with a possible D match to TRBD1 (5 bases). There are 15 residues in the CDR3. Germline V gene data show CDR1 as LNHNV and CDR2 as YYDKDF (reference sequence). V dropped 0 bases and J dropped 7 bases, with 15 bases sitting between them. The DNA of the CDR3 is TGTGCCACCAGCAGAGATCGAGGAACCGGGACTGGCTACACCTTC. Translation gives CATSRDRGTGTGYTF.

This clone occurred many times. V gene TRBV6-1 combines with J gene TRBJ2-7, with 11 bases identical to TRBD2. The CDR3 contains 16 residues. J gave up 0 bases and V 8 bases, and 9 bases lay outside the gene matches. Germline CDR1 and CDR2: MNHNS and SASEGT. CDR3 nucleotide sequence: TGTGCCAGCGCTCGGGCGACTAGCGGGGCCTCCTACGAGCAGTACTTC. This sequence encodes CASARATSGASYEQYF.

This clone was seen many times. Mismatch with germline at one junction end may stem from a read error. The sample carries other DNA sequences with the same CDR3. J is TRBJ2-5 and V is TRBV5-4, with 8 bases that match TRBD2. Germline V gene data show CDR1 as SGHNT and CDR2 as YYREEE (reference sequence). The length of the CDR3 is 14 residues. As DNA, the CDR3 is TGTGCTAGCAGCTCCGGACTAGCCGGAGAGACCCAGTACTTC. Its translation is CASSSGLAGETQYF.

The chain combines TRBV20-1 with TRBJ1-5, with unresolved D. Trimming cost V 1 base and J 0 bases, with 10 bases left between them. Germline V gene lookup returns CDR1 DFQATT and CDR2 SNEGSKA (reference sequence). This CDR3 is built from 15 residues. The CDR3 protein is CSARVMGNSNQPQHF. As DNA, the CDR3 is TGCAGTGCTAGAGTAATGGGCAATAGCAATCAGCCCCAGCATTTT.

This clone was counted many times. The CDR3 loop is CAWSPGTSGRTDTQYF. The DNA of the CDR3 is TGTGCCTGGAGCCCCGGGACTAGCGGCCGCACAGATACGCAGTATTTT. The chain has TRBV30 and TRBJ2-3; TRBD2 matches at 11 bases. With 3 bases clipped from V and 1 base from J, the junction kept 6 bases outside the gene matches. This CDR3 contains 16 residues. Germline-derived CDR1 and CDR2 are GTSNPN and SVGIG (reference sequence).

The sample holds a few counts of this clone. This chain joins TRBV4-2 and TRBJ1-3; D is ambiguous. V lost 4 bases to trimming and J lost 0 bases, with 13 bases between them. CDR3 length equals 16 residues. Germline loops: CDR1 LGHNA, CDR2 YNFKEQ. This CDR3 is CASSLGFSDSGNTIYF. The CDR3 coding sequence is TGTGCCAGCAGCCTGGGGTTCTCCGACTCTGGAAACACCATATATTTT.

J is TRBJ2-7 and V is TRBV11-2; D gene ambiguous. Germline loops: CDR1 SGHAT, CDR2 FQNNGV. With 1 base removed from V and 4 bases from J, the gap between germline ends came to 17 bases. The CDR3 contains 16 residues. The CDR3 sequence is CASSLVGGSSPYEQYF. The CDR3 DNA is TGTGCCAGCAGCTTAGTGGGTGGTAGCAGTCCATACGAGCAGTACTTC.

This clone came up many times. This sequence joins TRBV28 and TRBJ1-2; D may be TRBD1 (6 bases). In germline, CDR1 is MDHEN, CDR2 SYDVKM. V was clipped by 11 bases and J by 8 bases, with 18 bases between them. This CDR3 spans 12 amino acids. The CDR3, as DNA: TGTGCCCTATCACAGGGAATCGACGGCTACACCTTC. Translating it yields CALSQGIDGYTF.

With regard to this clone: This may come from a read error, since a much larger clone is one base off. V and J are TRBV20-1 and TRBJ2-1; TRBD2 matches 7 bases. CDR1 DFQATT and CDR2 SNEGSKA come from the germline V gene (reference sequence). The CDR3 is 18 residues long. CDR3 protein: CSARDLALAVEKYNEQFF. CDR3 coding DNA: TGCAGCGCTAGAGATCTCGCCCTAGCGGTAGAGAAATACAATGAGCAGTTCTTC.

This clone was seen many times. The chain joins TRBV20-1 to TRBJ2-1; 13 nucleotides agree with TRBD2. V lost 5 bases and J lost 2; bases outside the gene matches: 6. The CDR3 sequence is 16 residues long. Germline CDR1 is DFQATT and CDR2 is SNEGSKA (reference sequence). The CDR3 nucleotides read TGCAGTGCTGGCGGACTAGCGGGAGACCCCTACAATGAGCAGTTCTTC. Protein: CSAGGLAGDPYNEQFF.

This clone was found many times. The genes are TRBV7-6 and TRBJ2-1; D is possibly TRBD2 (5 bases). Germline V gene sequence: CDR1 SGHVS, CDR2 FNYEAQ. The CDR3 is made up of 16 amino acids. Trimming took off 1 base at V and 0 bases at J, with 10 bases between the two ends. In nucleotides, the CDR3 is TGTGCCAGCAGCTTAGGGGCGGGCGGCTCCTACAATGAGCAGTTCTTC. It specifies CASSLGAGGSYNEQFF.

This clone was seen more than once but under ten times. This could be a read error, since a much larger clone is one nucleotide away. The CDR3 nucleotides are TGCAGCTTCCGCAGGGCAACGTTACGGACAGATACGCAGTATTTT. Protein product: CSFRRATLRTDTQYF. The V gene is TRBV29-1, the J gene TRBJ2-3; maybe TRBD1 (5 bases). Trimming shortened V by 8 bases and J by 3 bases, and 21 bases separated the two germline ends. There are 15 residues in the CDR3. In germline, CDR1 is SQVTM, CDR2 ANQGSEA.

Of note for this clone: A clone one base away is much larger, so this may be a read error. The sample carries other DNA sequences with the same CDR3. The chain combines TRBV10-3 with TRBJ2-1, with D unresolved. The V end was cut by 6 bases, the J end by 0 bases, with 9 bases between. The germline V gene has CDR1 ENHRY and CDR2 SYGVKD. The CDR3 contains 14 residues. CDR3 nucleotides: TGTGCCATCAGGCTAAATAGCTCCTACAATGAGCAGTTCTTC. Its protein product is CAIRLNSSYNEQFF.

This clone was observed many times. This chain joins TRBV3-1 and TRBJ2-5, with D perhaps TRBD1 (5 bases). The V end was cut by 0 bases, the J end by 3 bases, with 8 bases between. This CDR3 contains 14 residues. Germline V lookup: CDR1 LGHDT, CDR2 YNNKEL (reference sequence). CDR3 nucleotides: TGTGCCAGCAGCCAAGAGGGCAGGGAAGAGACCCAGTACTTC. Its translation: CASSQEGREETQYF.

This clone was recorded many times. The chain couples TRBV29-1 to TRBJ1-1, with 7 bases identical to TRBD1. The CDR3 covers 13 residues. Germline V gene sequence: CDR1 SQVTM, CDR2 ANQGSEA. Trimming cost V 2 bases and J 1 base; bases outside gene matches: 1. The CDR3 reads CSVEWDRNTEAFF. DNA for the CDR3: TGCAGCGTTGAATGGGACAGGAACACTGAAGCTTTCTTT.

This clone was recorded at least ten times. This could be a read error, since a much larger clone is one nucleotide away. In DNA form, the CDR3 reads TGCGCCAGCAGCCCCATGGTGAACTATGGCTACACCTTC. This gives the protein CASSPMVNYGYTF. The rearrangement uses TRBV5-1 and TRBJ1-2, with D hard to call. The CDR3 covers 13 residues. V lost 4 bases and J lost 2, with 9 bases in between. Germline values: CDR1 SGHRS, CDR2 YFSETQ.

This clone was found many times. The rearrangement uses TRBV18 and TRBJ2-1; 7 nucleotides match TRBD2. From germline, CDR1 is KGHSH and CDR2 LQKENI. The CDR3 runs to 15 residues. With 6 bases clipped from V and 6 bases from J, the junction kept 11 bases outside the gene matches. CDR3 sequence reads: CASSSGLTPSNEQFF. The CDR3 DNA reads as TGTGCCAGCTCGTCGGGACTAACGCCAAGCAATGAGCAGTTCTTC. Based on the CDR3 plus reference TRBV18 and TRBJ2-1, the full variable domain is NAGVMQNPRHLVRRRGQEARLRCSPMKGHSHVYWYRQLPEEGLKFMVYLQKENIIDESGMPKERFSAEFPKEGPSILRIQQVVRGDSAAYFCASSSGLTPSNEQFFGPGTRLTVL.

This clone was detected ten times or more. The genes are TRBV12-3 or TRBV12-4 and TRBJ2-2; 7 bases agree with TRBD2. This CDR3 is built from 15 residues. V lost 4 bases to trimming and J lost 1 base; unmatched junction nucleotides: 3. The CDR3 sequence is CASSSASGNTGELFF. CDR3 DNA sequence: TGTGCCAGCAGTTCCGCTAGCGGGAACACCGGGGAGCTGTTTTTT.

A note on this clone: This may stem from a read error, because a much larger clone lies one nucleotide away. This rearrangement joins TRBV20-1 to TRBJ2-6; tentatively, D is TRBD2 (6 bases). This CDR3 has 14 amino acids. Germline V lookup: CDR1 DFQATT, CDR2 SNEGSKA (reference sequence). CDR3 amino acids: CNARRDSGDNVLTF. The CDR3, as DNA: TGCAATGCTAGGCGGGACTCTGGGGACAACGTCCTGACTTTC.

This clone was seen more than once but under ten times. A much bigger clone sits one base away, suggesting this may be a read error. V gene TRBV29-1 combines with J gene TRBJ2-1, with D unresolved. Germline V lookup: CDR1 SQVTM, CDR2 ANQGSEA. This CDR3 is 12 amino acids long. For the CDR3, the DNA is TGCAGCGTTGGTCCTTCGGTCAATGAGCAGTCCTTC. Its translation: CSVGPSVNEQSF.

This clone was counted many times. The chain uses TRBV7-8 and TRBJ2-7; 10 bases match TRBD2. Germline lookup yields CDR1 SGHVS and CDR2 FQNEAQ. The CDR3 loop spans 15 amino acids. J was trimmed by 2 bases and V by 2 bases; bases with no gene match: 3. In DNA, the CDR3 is TGTGCCAGCAGCTTAACTAGCGGGACAACCTACGAGCAGTACTTC. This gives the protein CASSLTSGTTYEQYF.

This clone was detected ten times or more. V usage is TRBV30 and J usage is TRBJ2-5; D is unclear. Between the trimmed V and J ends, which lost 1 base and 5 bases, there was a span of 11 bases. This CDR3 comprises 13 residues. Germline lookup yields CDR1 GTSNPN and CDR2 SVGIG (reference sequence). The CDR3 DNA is TGTGCCTGGAGTGGAAATGCGATCGAGACCCAGTACTTC. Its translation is CAWSGNAIETQYF. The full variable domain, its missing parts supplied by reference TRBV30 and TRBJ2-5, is SQTIHQWPATLVQPVGSPLSLECTVEGTSNPNLYWYRQAAGRGLQLLFYSVGIGQISSEVPQNLSASRPQDRQFILSSKKLLLSDSGFYLCAWSGNAIETQYFGPGTRLLVL.

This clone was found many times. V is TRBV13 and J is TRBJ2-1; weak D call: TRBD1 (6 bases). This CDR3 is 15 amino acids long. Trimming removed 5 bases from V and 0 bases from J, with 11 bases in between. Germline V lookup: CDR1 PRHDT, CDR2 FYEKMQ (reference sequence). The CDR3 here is CASSTGQPSYNEQFF. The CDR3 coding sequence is TGTGCCAGCAGCACCGGACAGCCCTCCTACAATGAGCAGTTCTTC.

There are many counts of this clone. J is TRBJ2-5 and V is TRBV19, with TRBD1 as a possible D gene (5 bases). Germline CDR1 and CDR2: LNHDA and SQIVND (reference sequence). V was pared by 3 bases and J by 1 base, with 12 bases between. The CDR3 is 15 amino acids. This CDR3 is CASSILGAGQETQYF. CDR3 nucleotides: TGTGCCAGTAGTATTCTTGGGGCAGGCCAAGAGACCCAGTACTTC. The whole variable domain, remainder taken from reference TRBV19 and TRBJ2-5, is DGGITQSPKYLFRKEGQNVTLSCEQNLNHDAMYWYRQDPGQGLRLIYYSQIVNDFQKGDIAEGYSVSREKKESFPLTVTSAQKNPTAFYLCASSILGAGQETQYFGPGTRLLVL.

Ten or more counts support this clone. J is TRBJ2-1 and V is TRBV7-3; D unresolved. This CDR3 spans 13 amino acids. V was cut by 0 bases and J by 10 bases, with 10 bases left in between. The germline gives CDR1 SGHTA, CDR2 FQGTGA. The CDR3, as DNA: TGTGCCAGCAGCTTAACTGGTGGTACGGAGCAGTTCTTC. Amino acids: CASSLTGGTEQFF.

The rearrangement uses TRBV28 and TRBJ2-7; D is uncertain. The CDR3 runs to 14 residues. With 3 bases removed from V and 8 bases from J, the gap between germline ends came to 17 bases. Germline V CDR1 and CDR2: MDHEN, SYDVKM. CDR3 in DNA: TGTGCCAGCAGTTTTCGGGTACTTTTTTACCAGCAGTACTTC. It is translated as CASSFRVLFYQQYF.

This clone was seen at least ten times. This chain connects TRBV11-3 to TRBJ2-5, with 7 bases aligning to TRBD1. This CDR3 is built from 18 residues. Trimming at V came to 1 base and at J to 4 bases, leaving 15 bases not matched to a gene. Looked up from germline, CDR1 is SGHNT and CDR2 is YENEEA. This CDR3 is CASSLGVEGARIGETQYF. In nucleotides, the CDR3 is TGTGCCAGCAGCTTAGGAGTCGAGGGGGCGCGGATTGGAGAGACCCAGTACTTC.

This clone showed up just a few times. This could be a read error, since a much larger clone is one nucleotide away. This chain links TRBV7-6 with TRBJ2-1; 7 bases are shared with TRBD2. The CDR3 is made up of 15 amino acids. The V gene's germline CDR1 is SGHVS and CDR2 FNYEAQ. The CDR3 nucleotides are TGTGCCAGCAGCTTAGGACTAGCTCCTGGCAATGAGCAGTGCTTC. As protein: CASSLGLAPGNEQCF.

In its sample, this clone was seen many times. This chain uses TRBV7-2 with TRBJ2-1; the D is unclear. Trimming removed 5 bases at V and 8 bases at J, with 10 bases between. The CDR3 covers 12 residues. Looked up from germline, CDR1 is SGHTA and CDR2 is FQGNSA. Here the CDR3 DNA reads TGTGCCAGCAGCAGAACTAACCATGAGCAGTTCTTC. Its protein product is CASSRTNHEQFF.